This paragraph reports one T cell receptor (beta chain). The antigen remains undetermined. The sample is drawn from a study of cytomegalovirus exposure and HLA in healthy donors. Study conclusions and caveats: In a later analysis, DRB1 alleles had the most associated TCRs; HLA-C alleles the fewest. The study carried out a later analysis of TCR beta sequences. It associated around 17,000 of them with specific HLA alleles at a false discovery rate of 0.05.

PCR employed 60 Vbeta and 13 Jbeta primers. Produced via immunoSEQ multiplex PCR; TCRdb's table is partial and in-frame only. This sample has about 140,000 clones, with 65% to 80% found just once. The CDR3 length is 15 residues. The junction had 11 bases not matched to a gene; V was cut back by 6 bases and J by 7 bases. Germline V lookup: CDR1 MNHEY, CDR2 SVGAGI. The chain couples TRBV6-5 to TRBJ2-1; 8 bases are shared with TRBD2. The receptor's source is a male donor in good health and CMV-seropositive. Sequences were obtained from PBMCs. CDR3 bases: TGTGCCAGCAGGGCCCCGGGACTAGGTAGAAATGAGCAGTTCTTC. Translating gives CASRAPGLGRNEQFF.